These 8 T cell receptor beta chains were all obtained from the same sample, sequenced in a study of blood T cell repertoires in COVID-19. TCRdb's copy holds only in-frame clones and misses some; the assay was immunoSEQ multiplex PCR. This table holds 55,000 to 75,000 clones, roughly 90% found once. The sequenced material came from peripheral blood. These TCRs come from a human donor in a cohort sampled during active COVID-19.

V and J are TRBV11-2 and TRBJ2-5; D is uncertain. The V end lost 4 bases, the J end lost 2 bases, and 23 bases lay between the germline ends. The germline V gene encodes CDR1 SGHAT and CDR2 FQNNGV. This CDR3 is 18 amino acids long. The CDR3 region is CASSSLRFGRQDQETQYF. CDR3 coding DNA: TGTGCCAGCAGCTCCCTCCGTTTTGGCAGGCAGGATCAAGAGACCCAGTACTTC.

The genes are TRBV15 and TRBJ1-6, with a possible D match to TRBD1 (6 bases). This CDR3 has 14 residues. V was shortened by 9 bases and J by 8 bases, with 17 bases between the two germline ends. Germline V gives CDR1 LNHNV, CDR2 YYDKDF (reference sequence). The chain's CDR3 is CATSTGSGDSPLHF. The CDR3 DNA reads TGTGCCACTTCTACAGGGTCAGGGGATTCACCCCTCCACTTT.

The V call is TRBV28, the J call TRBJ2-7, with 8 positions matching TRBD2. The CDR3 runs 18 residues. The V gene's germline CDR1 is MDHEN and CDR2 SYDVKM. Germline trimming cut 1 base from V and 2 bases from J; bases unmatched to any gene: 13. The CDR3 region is CASSLSPGRGDYTYEQYF. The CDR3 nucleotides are TGTGCCAGCAGTTTATCCCCAGGGCGGGGGGACTACACCTACGAGCAGTACTTC. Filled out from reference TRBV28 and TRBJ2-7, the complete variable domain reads DVKVTQSSRYLVKRTGEKVFLECVQDMDHENMFWYRQDPGLGLRLIYFSYDVKMKEKGDIPEGYSVSREKKERFSLILESASTNQTSMYLCASSLSPGRGDYTYEQYFGPGTRLTVT.

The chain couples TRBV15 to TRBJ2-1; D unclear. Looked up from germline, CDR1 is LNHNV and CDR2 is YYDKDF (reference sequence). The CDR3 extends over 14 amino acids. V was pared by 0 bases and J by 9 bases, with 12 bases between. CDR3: CATSRDARSSEQFF. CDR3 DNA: TGTGCCACCAGCAGAGATGCCCGAAGTAGTGAGCAGTTCTTC.

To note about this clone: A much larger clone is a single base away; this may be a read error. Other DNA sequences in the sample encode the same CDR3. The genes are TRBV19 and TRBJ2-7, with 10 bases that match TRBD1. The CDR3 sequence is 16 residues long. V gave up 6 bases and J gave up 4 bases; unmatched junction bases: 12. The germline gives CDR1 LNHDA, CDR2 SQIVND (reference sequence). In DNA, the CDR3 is TGTGCCAGTAGGCCTACCGGGACAGGGGTTCGGTACGAGCAGTACTTC. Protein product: CASRPTGTGVRYEQYF.

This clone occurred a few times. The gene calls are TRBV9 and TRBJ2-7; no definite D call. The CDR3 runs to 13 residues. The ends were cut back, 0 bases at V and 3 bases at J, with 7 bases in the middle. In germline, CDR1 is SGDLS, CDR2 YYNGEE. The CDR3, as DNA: TGTGCCAGCAGCGTAGTGGCAGGCTACGAGCAGTACTTC. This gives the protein CASSVVAGYEQYF.

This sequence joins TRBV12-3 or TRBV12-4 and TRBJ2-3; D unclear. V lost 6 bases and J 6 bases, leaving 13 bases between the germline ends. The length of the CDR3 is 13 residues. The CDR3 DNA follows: TGTGCCAGCAGCCCTCTCCTTGTGGATACGCAGTATTTT. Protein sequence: CASSPLLVDTQYF.

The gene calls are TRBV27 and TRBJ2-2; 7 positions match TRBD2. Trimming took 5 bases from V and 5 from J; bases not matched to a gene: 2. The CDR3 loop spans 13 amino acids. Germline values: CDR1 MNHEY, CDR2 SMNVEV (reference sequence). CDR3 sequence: CASSRGLTGELFF. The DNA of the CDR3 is TGTGCCAGCAGTCGGGGACTAACCGGGGAGCTGTTTTTT.